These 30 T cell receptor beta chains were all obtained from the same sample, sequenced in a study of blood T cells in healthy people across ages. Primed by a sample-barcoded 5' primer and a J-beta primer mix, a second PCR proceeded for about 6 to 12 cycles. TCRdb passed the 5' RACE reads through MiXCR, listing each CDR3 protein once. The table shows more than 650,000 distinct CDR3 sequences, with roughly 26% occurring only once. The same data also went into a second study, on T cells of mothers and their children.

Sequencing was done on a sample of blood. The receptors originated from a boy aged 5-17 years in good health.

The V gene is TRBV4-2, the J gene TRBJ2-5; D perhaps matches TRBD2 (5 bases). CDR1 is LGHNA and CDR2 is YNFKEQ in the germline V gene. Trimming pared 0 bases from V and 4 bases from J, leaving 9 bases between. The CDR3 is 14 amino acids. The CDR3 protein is CASSQDTRGETQYF. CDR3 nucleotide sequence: TGTGCCAGCAGCCAAGATACCCGGGGAGAGACCCAGTACTTC.

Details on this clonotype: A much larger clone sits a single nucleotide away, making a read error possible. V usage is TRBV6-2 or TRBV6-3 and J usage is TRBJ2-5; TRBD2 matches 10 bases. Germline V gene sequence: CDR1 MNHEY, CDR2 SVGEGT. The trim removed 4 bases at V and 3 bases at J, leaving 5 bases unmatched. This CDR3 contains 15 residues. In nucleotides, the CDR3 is TGTGCCAGCAGTTCCAGCGGGGGGGCCGAAGAGACCCAGTACTTC. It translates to CASSSSGGAEETQYF.

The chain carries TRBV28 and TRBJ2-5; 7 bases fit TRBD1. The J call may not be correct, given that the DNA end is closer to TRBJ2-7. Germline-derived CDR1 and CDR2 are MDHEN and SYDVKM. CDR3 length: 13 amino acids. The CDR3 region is CASSDRVTYEQYF. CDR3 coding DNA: TGTGCCAGCAGTGACAGGGTAACCTACGAGCAGTACTTC.

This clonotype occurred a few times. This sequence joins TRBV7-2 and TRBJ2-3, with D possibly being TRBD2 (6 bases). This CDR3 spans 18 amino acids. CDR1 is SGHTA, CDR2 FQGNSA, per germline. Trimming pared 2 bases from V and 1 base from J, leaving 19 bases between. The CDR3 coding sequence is TGTGCCAGCAGCTTATCAGTCCCAGCGGGTACCCGCACAGATACGCAGTATTTT. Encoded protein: CASSLSVPAGTRTDTQYF.

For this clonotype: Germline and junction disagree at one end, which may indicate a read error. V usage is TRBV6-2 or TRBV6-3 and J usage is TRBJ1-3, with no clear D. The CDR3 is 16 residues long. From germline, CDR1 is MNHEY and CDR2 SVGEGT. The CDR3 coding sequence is TGTGCCAGCAGTAACTTACAGCGTATCTCTGGAAACACCAAATATTTT. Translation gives CASSNLQRISGNTKYF.

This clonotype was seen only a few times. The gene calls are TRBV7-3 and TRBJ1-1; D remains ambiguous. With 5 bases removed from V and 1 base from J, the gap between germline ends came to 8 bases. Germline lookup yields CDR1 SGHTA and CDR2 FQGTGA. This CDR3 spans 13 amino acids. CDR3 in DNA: TGTGCCAGCAGCAACAATAGGAACACTGAAGCTTTCTTT. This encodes CASSNNRNTEAFF.

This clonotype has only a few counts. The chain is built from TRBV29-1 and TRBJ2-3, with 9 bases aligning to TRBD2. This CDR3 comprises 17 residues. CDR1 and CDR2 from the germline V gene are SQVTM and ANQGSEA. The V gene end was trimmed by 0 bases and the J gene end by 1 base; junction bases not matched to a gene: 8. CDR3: CSVEERGASGGTDTQYF. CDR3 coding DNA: TGCAGCGTTGAAGAAAGAGGGGCTAGCGGGGGCACAGATACGCAGTATTTT.

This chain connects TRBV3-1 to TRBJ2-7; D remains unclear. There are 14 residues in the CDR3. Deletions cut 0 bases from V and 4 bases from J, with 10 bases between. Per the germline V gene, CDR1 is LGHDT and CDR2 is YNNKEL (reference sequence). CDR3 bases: TGTGCCAGCAGCCAAGATCTTAACGGGTACGAGCAGTACTTC. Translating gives CASSQDLNGYEQYF.

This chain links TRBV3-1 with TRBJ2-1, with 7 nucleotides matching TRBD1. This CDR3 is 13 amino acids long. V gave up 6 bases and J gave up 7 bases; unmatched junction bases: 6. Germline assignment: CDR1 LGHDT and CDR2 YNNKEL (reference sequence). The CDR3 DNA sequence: TGTGCCAGCAGTTTTACAGGGGATAATGAGCAGTTCTTC. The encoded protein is CASSFTGDNEQFF.

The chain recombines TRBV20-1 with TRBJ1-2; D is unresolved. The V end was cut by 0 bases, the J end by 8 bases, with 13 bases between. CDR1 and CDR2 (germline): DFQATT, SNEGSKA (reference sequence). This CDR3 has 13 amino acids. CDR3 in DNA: TGCAGTGCTAGAGATATCGCTTTGGGCGGCTACACCTTC. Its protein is CSARDIALGGYTF.

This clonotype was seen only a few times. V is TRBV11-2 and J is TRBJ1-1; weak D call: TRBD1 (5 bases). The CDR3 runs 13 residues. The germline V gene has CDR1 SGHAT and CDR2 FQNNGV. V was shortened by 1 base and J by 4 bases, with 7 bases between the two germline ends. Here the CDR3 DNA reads TGTGCCAGCAGCTTAGCAGGGCGCACTGAAGCTTTCTTT. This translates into CASSLAGRTEAFF.

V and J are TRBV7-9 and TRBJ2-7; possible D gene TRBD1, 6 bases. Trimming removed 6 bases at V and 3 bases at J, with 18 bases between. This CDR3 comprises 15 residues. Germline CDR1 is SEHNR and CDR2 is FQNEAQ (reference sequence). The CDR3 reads CASSTKGGGIYEQYF. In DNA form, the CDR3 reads TGTGCCAGCAGTACCAAAGGGGGTGGGATCTACGAGCAGTACTTC.

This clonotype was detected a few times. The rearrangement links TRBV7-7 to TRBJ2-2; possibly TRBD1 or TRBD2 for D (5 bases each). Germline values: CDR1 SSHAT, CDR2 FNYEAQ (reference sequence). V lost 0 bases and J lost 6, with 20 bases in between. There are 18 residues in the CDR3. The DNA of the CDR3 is TGTGCCAGCAGCTTAGCGGGTGTAAGGGGAGATGTGTCCGGGGAGCTGTTTTTT. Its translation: CASSLAGVRGDVSGELFF.

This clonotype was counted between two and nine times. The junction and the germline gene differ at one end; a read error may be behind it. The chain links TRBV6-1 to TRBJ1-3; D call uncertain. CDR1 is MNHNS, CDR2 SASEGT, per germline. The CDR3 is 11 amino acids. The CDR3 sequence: CATEEGNAIYF. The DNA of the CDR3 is TGTGCCACCGAGGAAGGAAACGCCATATATTTT.

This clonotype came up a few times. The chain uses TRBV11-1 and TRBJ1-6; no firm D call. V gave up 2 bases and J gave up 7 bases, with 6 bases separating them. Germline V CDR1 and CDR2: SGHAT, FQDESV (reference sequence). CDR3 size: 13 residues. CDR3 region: CASSLNLNSPLHF. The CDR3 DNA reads TGTGCCAGCAGCTTAAACCTCAATTCACCCCTCCACTTT.

Here the CDR3 reads CASSQGTGLGEKLFF. The CDR3 coding sequence is TGTGCCAGCAGTCAGGGGACAGGGTTGGGAGAAAAACTGTTTTTT. The chain carries TRBV12-3 or TRBV12-4 and TRBJ1-4; TRBD1 agrees at 9 bases. CDR3 length: 15 residues. Trimming took 5 bases from V and 8 from J; bases not matched to a gene: 9.

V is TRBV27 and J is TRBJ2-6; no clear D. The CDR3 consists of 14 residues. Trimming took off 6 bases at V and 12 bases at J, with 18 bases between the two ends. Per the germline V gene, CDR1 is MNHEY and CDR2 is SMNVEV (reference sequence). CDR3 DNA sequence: TGTGCCAGCAGCCCCCCGGATGCCCGGCTCGTCCTGACTTTC. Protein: CASSPPDARLVLTF.

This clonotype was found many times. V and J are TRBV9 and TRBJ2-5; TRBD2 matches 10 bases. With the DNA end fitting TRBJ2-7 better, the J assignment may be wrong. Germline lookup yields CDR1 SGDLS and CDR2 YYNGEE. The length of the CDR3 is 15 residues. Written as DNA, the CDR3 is TGTGCCAGCAGCCCCCGGACTAGCGGAACCTACGAGCAGTACTTC. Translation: CASSPRTSGTYEQYF.

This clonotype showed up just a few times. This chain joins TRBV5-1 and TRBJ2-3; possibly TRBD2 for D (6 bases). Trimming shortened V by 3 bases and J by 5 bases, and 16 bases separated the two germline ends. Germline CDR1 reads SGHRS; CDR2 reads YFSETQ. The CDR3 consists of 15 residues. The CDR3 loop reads CASSSTSREVDTQYF. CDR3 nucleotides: TGCGCCAGCAGCTCTACTAGCAGGGAGGTAGATACGCAGTATTTT.

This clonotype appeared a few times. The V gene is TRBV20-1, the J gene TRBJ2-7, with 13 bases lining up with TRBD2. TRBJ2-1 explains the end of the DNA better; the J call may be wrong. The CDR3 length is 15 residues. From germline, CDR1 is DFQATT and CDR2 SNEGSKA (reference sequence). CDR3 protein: CSARKLAGGHNEQFF. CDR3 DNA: TGCAGTGCTAGAAAACTAGCGGGGGGGCACAATGAGCAGTTCTTC.

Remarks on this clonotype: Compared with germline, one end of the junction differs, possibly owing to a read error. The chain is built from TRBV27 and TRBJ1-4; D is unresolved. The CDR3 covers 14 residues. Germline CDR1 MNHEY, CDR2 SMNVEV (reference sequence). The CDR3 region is CASSRTVTNEKLVF. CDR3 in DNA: TGTGCCAGCAGTCGAACGGTGACTAATGAAAAACTGGTTTTT.

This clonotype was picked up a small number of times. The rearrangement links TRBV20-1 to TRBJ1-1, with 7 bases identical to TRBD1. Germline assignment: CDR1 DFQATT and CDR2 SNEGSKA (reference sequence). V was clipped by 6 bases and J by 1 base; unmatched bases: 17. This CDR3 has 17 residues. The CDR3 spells CSAENGLLQGSNTEAFF. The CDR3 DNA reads TGCAGTGCCGAGAATGGCTTACTACAGGGGTCGAACACTGAAGCTTTCTTT.

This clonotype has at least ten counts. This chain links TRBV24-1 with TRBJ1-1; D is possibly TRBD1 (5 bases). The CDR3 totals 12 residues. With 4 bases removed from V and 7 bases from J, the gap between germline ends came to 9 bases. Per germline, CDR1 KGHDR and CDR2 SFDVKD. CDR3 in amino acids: CATSDSGIEAFF. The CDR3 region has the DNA TGTGCCACCAGTGACTCAGGGATTGAAGCTTTCTTT.

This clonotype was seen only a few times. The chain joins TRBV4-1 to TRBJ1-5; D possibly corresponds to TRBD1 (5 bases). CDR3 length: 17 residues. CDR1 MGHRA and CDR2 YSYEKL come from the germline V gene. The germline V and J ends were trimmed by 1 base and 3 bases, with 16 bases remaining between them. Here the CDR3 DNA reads TGCGCCAGCAGCCAAGGTCCCCGAGCAGGACACAATCAGCCCCAGCATTTT. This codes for CASSQGPRAGHNQPQHF.

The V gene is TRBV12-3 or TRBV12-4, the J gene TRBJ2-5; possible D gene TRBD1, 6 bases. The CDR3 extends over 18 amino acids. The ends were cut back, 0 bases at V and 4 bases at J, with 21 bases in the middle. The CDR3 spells CASSLATGFGVRPETQYF. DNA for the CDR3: TGTGCCAGCAGTTTAGCCACAGGGTTTGGGGTTCGACCAGAGACCCAGTACTTC.

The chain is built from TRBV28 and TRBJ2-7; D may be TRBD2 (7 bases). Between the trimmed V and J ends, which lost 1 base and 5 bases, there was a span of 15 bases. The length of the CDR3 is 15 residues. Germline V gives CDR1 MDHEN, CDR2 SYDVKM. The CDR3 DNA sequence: TGTGCCAGCAGTTTATTGAGGGGGGGAGATAACGAGCAGTACTTC. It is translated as CASSLLRGGDNEQYF. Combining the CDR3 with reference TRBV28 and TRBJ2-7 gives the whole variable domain DVKVTQSSRYLVKRTGEKVFLECVQDMDHENMFWYRQDPGLGLRLIYFSYDVKMKEKGDIPEGYSVSREKKERFSLILESASTNQTSMYLCASSLLRGGDNEQYFGPGTRLTVT.

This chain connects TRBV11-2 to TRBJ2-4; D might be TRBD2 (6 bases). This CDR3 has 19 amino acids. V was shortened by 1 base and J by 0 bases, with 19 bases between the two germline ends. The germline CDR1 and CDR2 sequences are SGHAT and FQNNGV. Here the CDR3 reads CASSLAGEQIILAKNIQYF. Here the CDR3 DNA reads TGTGCCAGCAGCTTAGCGGGGGAACAGATTATACTAGCCAAAAACATTCAGTACTTC.

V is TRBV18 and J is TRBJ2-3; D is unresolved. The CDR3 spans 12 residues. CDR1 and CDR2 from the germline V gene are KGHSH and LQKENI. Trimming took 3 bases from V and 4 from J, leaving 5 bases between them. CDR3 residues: CASSPSADTQYF. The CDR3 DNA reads TGTGCCAGCTCACCGAGCGCAGATACGCAGTATTTT.

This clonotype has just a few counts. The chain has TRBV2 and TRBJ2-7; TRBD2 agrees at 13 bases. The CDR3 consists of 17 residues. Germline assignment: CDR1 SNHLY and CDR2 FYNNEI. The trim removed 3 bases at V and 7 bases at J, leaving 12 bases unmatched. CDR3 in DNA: TGTGCCAGCAGTGACTCCGGACTAGCGGGGGTGCTCCGGGAGCAGTACTTC. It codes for CASSDSGLAGVLREQYF. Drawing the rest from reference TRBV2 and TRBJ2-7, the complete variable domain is EPEVTQTPSHQVTQMGQEVILRCVPISNHLYFYWYRQILGQKVEFLVSFYNNEISEKSEIFDDQFSVERPDGSNFTLKIRSTKLEDSAMYFCASSDSGLAGVLREQYFGPGTRLTVT.

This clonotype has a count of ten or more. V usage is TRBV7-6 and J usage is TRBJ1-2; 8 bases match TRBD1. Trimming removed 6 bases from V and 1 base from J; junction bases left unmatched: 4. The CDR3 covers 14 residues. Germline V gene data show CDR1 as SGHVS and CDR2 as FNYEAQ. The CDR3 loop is CASSPDRGNYGYTF. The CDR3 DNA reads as TGTGCCAGCAGTCCCGACAGGGGTAACTATGGCTACACCTTC.